This TCR beta chain was retrieved from a study of T cells in Graves' hyperthyroidism and ophthalmopathy. In its sample, this clonotype was seen many times. V lost 6 bases, J lost 0 bases, and 8 bases stayed unmatched. In germline, CDR1 is SGDLS, CDR2 YYNGEE. This CDR3 is built from 16 residues. There were TCR beta CDR3 regions amplified from RNA transcripts. The TCR CDR3 first-round RT-PCR relied on the HTBI primer set. TCRdb reprocessed the multiplex PCR reads via MiXCR and lists one record per CDR3 protein. The sample has over 400,000 distinct CDR3 sequences, roughly 14% seen once. The source of this sequence is a man aged 18-30 years with Graves' ophthalmopathy. The sequenced material came from blood. The V gene is TRBV9, the J gene TRBJ2-1, with 8 bases identical to TRBD2. The CDR3 region is CASTGGGQGSYNEQFF. The DNA for the CDR3 is TGTGCCAGCACCGGGGGGGGACAAGGCTCCTACAATGAGCAGTTCTTC.